This T cell receptor (beta chain) originates from a study of T cells after posttransplantation cyclophosphamide. Study-level points and caveats: Tissue-infiltrating T cells from skin or gut overlapped little with blood T cells. Recipient CMV seropositivity and CMV reactivation strongly tracked TRB clonality. Later post-transplant blood repertoires were often dominated by donor CD8+ memory clones.

Produced via immunoSEQ multiplex PCR; TCRdb's table is partial and in-frame only. Seen here are some 17,000 clones, 75% to 80% observed once, and the top ten hold roughly 29%. The germline V gene has CDR1 MGHRA and CDR2 YSYEKL. V shed 1 base and J shed 2 bases, with 11 bases lying between them. CDR3 length: 15 amino acids. Cyclophosphamide on days +3 and +4 followed busulfan-fludarabine conditioning and a marrow graft. Comment on this clone: Its antigen is undetermined.

The sequence was collected from a female patient in her forties or fifties who received an allogeneic stem cell transplant from a related donor, was CMV-positive, and had no GVHD. Among the T cells, some may be from the graft donor. The sample consisted of CD8+ T cells sorted from PBMCs, taken about 1,900 days after a stem cell transplant with posttransplant cyclophosphamide. V usage is TRBV4-1 and J usage is TRBJ2-5; D remains unclear. Written as DNA, the CDR3 is TGCGCCAGCAGCCAAGTTCTTTACAGTCAAGAGACCCAGTACTTC. Translated: CASSQVLYSQETQYF.